Following are 21 T cell receptor beta chains from one sample sequenced in a study of blood T cell repertoires in COVID-19. TCRdb's copy holds only in-frame clones and misses some; the assay was immunoSEQ multiplex PCR. The table has fewer than 110,000 clones, over 80% seen once. Material: peripheral blood. The receptors originated from a woman in her twenties or thirties with acute or convalescent COVID-19.

CDR3: CASSKGQLKAFF. The DNA of the CDR3 is TGTGCCAGCAGTAAGGGGCAGCTTAAAGCTTTCTTT. The chain uses TRBV28 and TRBJ1-1, with D perhaps TRBD1 (5 bases). Between the trimmed V and J ends, which lost 5 bases and 9 bases, there was a span of 13 bases. CDR1 MDHEN and CDR2 SYDVKM come from the germline V gene. This CDR3 is 12 amino acids long.

J is TRBJ1-2 and V is TRBV6-1; 10 bases are a match to TRBD1. CDR1 MNHNS and CDR2 SASEGT come from the germline V gene. The CDR3 has 16 amino acids. With 4 bases clipped from V and 6 bases from J, the junction kept 11 bases outside the gene matches. The CDR3 nucleotides read TGTGCCAGCAGTGTTACCTTGGGACAGGGGTATCATGGCTACACCTTC. Protein product: CASSVTLGQGYHGYTF.

This chain links TRBV19 with TRBJ1-6; 7 bases map to TRBD1. The CDR3 covers 21 residues. After removal of 3 bases from V and 0 bases from J, the junction contained 17 bases not matched to a gene. Germline V lookup: CDR1 LNHDA, CDR2 SQIVND (reference sequence). The CDR3 here is CASSIRSGHRGRRSYNSPLHF. The CDR3 DNA reads TGTGCCAGTAGTATTCGATCGGGGCACAGGGGAAGGCGCTCCTATAATTCACCCCTCCACTTT.

The rearrangement uses TRBV7-2 and TRBJ2-5; TRBD2 matches 13 bases. This CDR3 contains 15 residues. With 6 bases clipped from V and 1 base from J, the junction kept 2 bases outside the gene matches. The germline V gene encodes CDR1 SGHTA and CDR2 FQGNSA. The CDR3: CASRGTSGVQETQYF. CDR3 nucleotides: TGTGCCAGCAGGGGGACTAGCGGGGTCCAAGAGACCCAGTACTTC.

The CDR3 is CASSLGEGRFYDLAKNIQYF. The CDR3 DNA reads as TGTGCCAGCAGCCTCGGGGAGGGAAGGTTCTACGATCTAGCCAAAAACATTCAGTACTTC. This rearrangement joins TRBV9 to TRBJ2-4, with 7 bases lining up with TRBD2. V gave up 4 bases and J gave up 0 bases; unmatched junction bases: 19. This CDR3 region has 20 residues. Germline V gives CDR1 SGDLS, CDR2 YYNGEE.

The rearrangement links TRBV24-1 to TRBJ2-3; D is possibly TRBD2 (5 bases). The CDR3 length is 11 residues. The V gene lost 9 bases and the J gene lost 5 bases, with 8 bases spanning the gap. Germline loops: CDR1 KGHDR, CDR2 SFDVKD. The CDR3, as DNA: TGTGCCACCCTAGAGGGAGATACGCAGTATTTT. Translating it yields CATLEGDTQYF.

This chain uses TRBV29-1 with TRBJ2-1; no definite D call. CDR1 and CDR2 (germline): SQVTM, ANQGSEA. The CDR3 contains 13 residues. The V gene lost 3 bases and the J gene lost 7 bases, with 13 bases spanning the gap. The CDR3, as DNA: TGCAGCGTTGAGCTCCTTTCCGGGAATGAGCAGTTCTTC. Its protein product is CSVELLSGNEQFF.

V gene TRBV7-9 combines with J gene TRBJ2-1; tentatively, D is TRBD1 (5 bases). The V gene lost 1 base and the J gene lost 2 bases, with 9 bases spanning the gap. This CDR3 has 15 amino acids. Germline V CDR1 and CDR2: SEHNR, FQNEAQ (reference sequence). DNA of the CDR3: TGTGCCAGCAGCTTAGGGGGCGGCCCCTACAATGAGCAGTTCTTC. The encoded protein is CASSLGGGPYNEQFF.

This chain connects TRBV6-5 to TRBJ2-1; 7 bases agree with TRBD1. The ends lost 6 bases at V and 5 bases at J; junction bases unmatched: 4. CDR3 length equals 13 residues. Germline CDR1 MNHEY, CDR2 SVGAGI. The CDR3 DNA sequence: TGTGCCAGCAGGAGGGGGCGGGACAATGAGCAGTTCTTC. It yields the protein CASRRGRDNEQFF.

The genes are TRBV6-1 and TRBJ2-3; TRBD2 matches 8 bases. This CDR3 contains 16 residues. The trim removed 2 bases at V and 2 bases at J, leaving 6 bases unmatched. Germline V gene lookup returns CDR1 MNHNS and CDR2 SASEGT. For the CDR3, the DNA is TGTGCCAGCAGTGAATTAACTAGCGGAGTCACAGATACGCAGTATTTT. As protein: CASSELTSGVTDTQYF.

This clone came up a few times. V usage is TRBV24-1 and J usage is TRBJ2-2; 11 nucleotides line up with TRBD2. V dropped 4 bases and J dropped 3; count of bases not matched to a gene: 18. The CDR3 spans 21 residues. Germline V gene data show CDR1 as KGHDR and CDR2 as SFDVKD. CDR3 bases: TGTGCCACCAGTGACCCCTATCTCGGAGGGACTAGCGGAGACTACACCGGGGAGCTGTTTTTT. Translated, it gives CATSDPYLGGTSGDYTGELFF.

Of note for this clone: The same CDR3 also results from other DNA sequences found in this sample. The rearrangement uses TRBV6-2 or TRBV6-3 and TRBJ1-1, with no clear D. Looked up from germline, CDR1 is MNHEY and CDR2 is SVGEGT. V was shortened by 2 bases and J by 2 bases, with 3 bases between the two germline ends. The CDR3 is 12 amino acids. CDR3 sequence reads: CASSYLNTEAFF. The CDR3 coding sequence is TGTGCCAGCAGTTACCTTAACACTGAAGCTTTCTTT.

The gene calls are TRBV5-6 and TRBJ2-2; 8 bases are a match to TRBD2. Unmatched junction bases numbered 9, after V lost 4 bases and J lost 4 bases. The CDR3 has 16 residues. Germline V gene data show CDR1 as SGHDT and CDR2 as YYEEEE. CDR3 protein: CASSVPGLGGTGELFF. Written as DNA, the CDR3 is TGTGCCAGCAGCGTACCGGGACTAGGGGGCACCGGGGAGCTGTTTTTT.

The chain uses TRBV19 and TRBJ1-5, with TRBD1 matching over 10 bases. Germline CDR1 LNHDA, CDR2 SQIVND (reference sequence). This CDR3 spans 15 amino acids. Germline trimming cut 6 bases from V and 7 bases from J; bases unmatched to any gene: 9. CDR3 amino acids: CASSPGQGIGQPQHF. CDR3 coding DNA: TGTGCCAGTAGCCCGGGACAGGGGATCGGGCAGCCCCAGCATTTT.

V usage is TRBV27 and J usage is TRBJ2-7; D might be TRBD1 (6 bases). V was clipped by 0 bases and J by 2 bases, with 20 bases between them. The germline CDR1 and CDR2 sequences are MNHEY and SMNVEV (reference sequence). The CDR3 has 18 residues. Here the CDR3 DNA reads TGTGCCAGCAGTTTATCTCCCTTCCTTACGGGACACCCCTACGAGCAGTACTTC. Protein product: CASSLSPFLTGHPYEQYF.

This chain joins TRBV19 and TRBJ2-5; 9 bases are shared with TRBD1. Per germline, CDR1 LNHDA and CDR2 SQIVND (reference sequence). V shed 5 bases and J 5 bases; nucleotides not matched to a gene: 6. The CDR3 sequence is 14 residues long. CDR3 DNA: TGTGCCAGTAGTCCGGGGGACAGGGACGAGACCCAGTACTTC. Translating it yields CASSPGDRDETQYF.

This chain links TRBV10-3 with TRBJ1-1; possible D gene TRBD1, 6 bases. The V gene's germline CDR1 is ENHRY and CDR2 SYGVKD. Trimming left V 10 bases short and J 0 bases short, with 12 bases between. The CDR3 is made up of 13 amino acids. The CDR3 sequence is CATRQDLNTEAFF. The CDR3 nucleotides are TGTGCCACCCGACAGGACTTGAACACTGAAGCTTTCTTT.

The genes are TRBV6-5 and TRBJ1-1; 8 positions agree with TRBD1. In germline, CDR1 is MNHEY, CDR2 SVGAGI. With 10 bases clipped from V and 11 bases from J, the junction kept 21 bases outside the gene matches. CDR3 length: 15 amino acids. The CDR3 nucleotides are TGTGCCATCTCCCCACAGCCAGGGACAGGCCGTGACGCTTTCTTT. It codes for CAISPQPGTGRDAFF.

The chain employs TRBV9 and TRBJ1-1; maybe TRBD1 (5 bases). Trimming took off 4 bases at V and 1 base at J, with 14 bases between the two ends. This CDR3 contains 15 residues. Germline loops: CDR1 SGDLS, CDR2 YYNGEE. Here the CDR3 reads CASSYGQGSNTEAFF. As DNA, the CDR3 is TGTGCCAGCAGCTACGGTCAGGGATCGAACACTGAAGCTTTCTTT.

The chain carries TRBV18 and TRBJ1-4, with D maybe TRBD1 (6 bases). V was cut by 2 bases and J by 4 bases, with 8 bases left in between. Germline V gene lookup returns CDR1 KGHSH and CDR2 LQKENI. The CDR3 totals 14 residues. CDR3 in amino acids: CASSPNRDNEKLFF. The CDR3 region has the DNA TGTGCCAGCTCACCAAACAGGGATAATGAAAAACTGTTTTTT.

CDR3 residues: CASSPTDSVAPLHF. The DNA for the CDR3 is TGTGCCAGCAGCCCAACGGACAGCGTGGCACCCCTCCACTTT. V gene TRBV7-2 combines with J gene TRBJ1-6, with D possibly matching TRBD1 (6 bases). V was shortened by 5 bases and J by 11 bases, with 16 bases between the two germline ends. The length of the CDR3 is 14 residues. Germline values: CDR1 SGHTA, CDR2 FQGNSA. The full variable domain, rest sourced from reference TRBV7-2 and TRBJ1-6, is GAGVSQSPSNKVTEKGKDVELRCDPISGHTALYWYRQSLGQGLEFLIYFQGNSAPDKSGLPSDRFSAERTGGSVSTLTIQRTQQEDSAVYLCASSPTDSVAPLHFGNGTRLTVT.